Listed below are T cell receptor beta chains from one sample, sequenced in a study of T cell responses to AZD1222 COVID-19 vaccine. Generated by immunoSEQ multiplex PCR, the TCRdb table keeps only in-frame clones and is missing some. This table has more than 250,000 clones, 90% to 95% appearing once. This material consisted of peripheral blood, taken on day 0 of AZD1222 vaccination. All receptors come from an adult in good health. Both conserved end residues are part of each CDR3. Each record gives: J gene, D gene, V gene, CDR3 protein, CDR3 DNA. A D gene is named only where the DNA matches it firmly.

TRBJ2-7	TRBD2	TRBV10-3	CAISGGTSGSYEQYF	TGTGCCATCAGTGGGGGGACTAGCGGGTCCTACGAGCAGTACTTC
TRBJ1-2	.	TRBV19	CASSIDRGGLRGYTF	TGTGCCAGTAGTATAGATCGGGGGGGCCTACGAGGCTACACCTTC
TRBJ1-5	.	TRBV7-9	CASSLIWDKDF	TGTGCCAGCAGCTTAATTTGGGACAAGGATTTT
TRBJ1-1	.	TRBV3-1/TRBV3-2	CASSPVRGTEAFF	TGTGCCAGCAGCCCGGTCAGGGGCACTGAAGCTTTCTTT
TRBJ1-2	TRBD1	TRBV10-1	CASSPDRGNGYTF	TGCGCCAGCAGTCCGGACAGGGGGAACGGCTACACCTTC
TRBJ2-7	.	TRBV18	CASSPSTPGPRSYEQYF	TGTGCCAGCTCACCATCAACTCCCGGCCCCAGGTCCTACGAGCAGTACTTC
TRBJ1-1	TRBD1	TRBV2	CASSGQVNTEAFF	TGTGCCAGCAGCGGACAGGTAAACACTGAAGCTTTCTTT
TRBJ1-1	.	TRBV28	CASRGVGGTEAFF	TGTGCCAGCAGAGGGGTAGGGGGCACTGAAGCTTTCTTT
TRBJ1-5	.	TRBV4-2	CASSQETENQPQHF	TGTGCCAGCTCACAGGAGACCGAAAATCAGCCCCAGCATTTT
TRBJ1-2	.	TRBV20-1	CSASFNYGYTF	TGCAGTGCTAGCTTTAACTATGGCTACACCTTC
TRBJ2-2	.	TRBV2	CASRGTHSGGELFF	TGTGCCAGCAGGGGGACTCATTCTGGCGGGGAGCTGTTTTTT
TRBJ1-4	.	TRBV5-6	CASSLGTGFRGEKLFF	TGTGCCAGCAGCTTGGGTACAGGGTTTAGGGGTGAAAAACTGTTTTTT
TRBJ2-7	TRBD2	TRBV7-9	CASSLGLANSYEQYF	TGTGCCAGCAGCTTAGGACTAGCGAACTCCTACGAGCAGTACTTC
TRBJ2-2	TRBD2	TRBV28	CASSLISSGGMTGELFF	TGTGCCAGCAGTTTAATTTCTAGCGGGGGAATGACCGGGGAGCTGTTTTTT
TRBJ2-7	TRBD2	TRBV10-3	CAISDGLADYEQYF	TGTGCCATCAGTGACGGGCTAGCGGACTACGAGCAGTACTTC
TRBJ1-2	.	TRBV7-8	CASSLQVGYGYTF	TGTGCCAGCAGCCTACAGGTTGGCTATGGCTACACCTTC
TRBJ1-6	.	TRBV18	CASSPRQTDNSPLHF	TGTGCCAGCTCACCACGACAGACTGATAATTCACCCCTCCACTTT
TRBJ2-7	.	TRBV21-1	CASSKPRGRGAYEQYF	TGTGCCAGCAGCAAACCCCGTGGCAGGGGGGCCTACGAGCAGTACTTC